This T cell receptor beta chain stems from a study of blood T cells in healthy people across ages. Study-level findings and limits: Comparison with aged donors showed that long-lived donors had more naive CD4+ cells and higher diversity.

Germline-derived CDR1 and CDR2 are MNHEY and SVGAGI. The CDR3 runs 16 residues. The V gene end was trimmed by 2 bases and the J gene end by 3 bases; junction bases not matched to a gene: 1. This clonotype showed up many times. The target antigen is unknown. With a J-beta primer mix and a sample-barcoded 5' primer, a second PCR ran roughly 6 to 11 cycles. TCRdb recomputed calls from the 5' RACE reads with MiXCR, one row per CDR3 protein. The sample yields more than 800,000 distinct CDR3 sequences, around 28% seen once. V usage is TRBV6-5 and J usage is TRBJ2-6, with 10 bases fitting TRBD1. The sequence came from a woman of 80 years or more in good health. Source material: blood. The CDR3 loop reads CASSYDRGLGANVLTF. In DNA form, the CDR3 reads TGTGCCAGCAGTTACGACAGGGGGCTTGGGGCCAACGTCCTGACTTTC.